The 14 T cell receptor beta chains below were found in one sample sequenced in a study of post-analysis software for immune sequencing data (dated by TCRdb to between 2014 and 2017). General findings and caveats noted by the study authors: A few TRBV segments, including TRBV5-6, TRBV5-1 and TRBV20-1, were significantly more frequent in patients than controls.

Library preparation was by PCR. Sequencing was carried out with an Illumina HiSeq 2500. Unique molecular identifiers were incorporated into TCR beta cDNA libraries to reduce PCR and sequencing biases. The public reads were reanalyzed by TCRdb: fastp trimming at Q25, MiXCR alignment, in-frame beta chains only. Duplicate CDR3 protein sequences are folded into a single record with the most common DNA and genes. For this sample the table gives about 770,000 distinct CDR3 sequences, of which about 43% were detected only once. The ten top clones hold roughly 4.5% of the sample. No cognate antigen is known for these TCRs. The sample taken for sequencing was blood. All receptors derive from a girl between 10 and 17 years old with multiple sclerosis.

This clonotype occurred once. V gene TRBV20-1 combines with J gene TRBJ1-4; unclear D gene. The CDR3 length is 16 residues. Per the germline V gene, CDR1 is DFQATT and CDR2 is SNEGSKA (reference sequence). Trimming left V 0 bases short and J 3 bases short, with 14 bases between. The CDR3 coding sequence is TGCAGTGCTAGAGATCCGGGGTCGGTACCTAATGAAAAACTGTTTTTT. Translation gives CSARDPGSVPNEKLFF.

This clonotype occurred once. The DNA for the CDR3 is TGTGCCAGCAGTTTCAGAGGGGCTGACAATGAGCAGTTCTTC. Amino acids: CASSFRGADNEQFF. The chain has TRBV27 and TRBJ2-1; either TRBD1 or TRBD2 may fit D (5 bases each). From germline, CDR1 is MNHEY and CDR2 SMNVEV (reference sequence). With 3 bases removed from V and 5 bases from J, the gap between germline ends came to 11 bases. The CDR3 totals 14 residues.

Written as DNA, the CDR3 is TGTGCCAGCAGCCCTGTTAGCGGAACCTACGAGCAGTACTTC. This codes for CASSPVSGTYEQYF. J is TRBJ2-4 and V is TRBV7-8, with D possibly being TRBD2 (6 bases). The J call could be wrong; TRBJ2-7 is a better fit for the DNA end. This CDR3 has 14 residues. Per the germline V gene, CDR1 is SGHVS and CDR2 is FQNEAQ.

This clonotype showed up just a few times. Possible read error: a much larger clone is one base away. The chain joins TRBV28 to TRBJ2-7; 12 nucleotides agree with TRBD2. V was clipped by 5 bases and J by 7 bases; unmatched bases: 9. CDR1 MDHEN and CDR2 SYDVKM come from the germline V gene. The CDR3 consists of 15 residues. The CDR3 DNA sequence: TGTGCCAGCAGTGAGACTAGCGGGAGAGGGAATGAGCAGTACTTC. Its protein product is CASSETSGRGNEQYF.

The rearrangement joins TRBV3-1 to TRBJ2-1; 9 nucleotides match TRBD2. CDR3 length equals 16 residues. Germline V gene lookup returns CDR1 LGHDT and CDR2 YNNKEL (reference sequence). V lost 0 bases to trimming and J lost 8 bases; unmatched junction nucleotides: 8. CDR3 region: CASSQEGGRAFDEQFF. The DNA of the CDR3 is TGTGCCAGCAGCCAAGAGGGCGGGAGGGCCTTCGATGAGCAGTTCTTC.

This chain links TRBV12-3 or TRBV12-4 with TRBJ2-4; D gene unclear. The V end was cut by 3 bases, the J end by 0 bases, with 12 bases between. The CDR3 contains 16 residues. The CDR3 region is CASSFPRSLAKNIQYF. CDR3 sequence (DNA): TGTGCCAGCAGTTTCCCCAGGTCTTTAGCCAAAAACATTCAGTACTTC.

This chain links TRBV7-2 with TRBJ1-5, with D possibly matching TRBD1 (6 bases). Germline V gene data show CDR1 as SGHTA and CDR2 as FQGNSA. The CDR3 covers 17 residues. Between the trimmed V and J ends, which lost 2 bases and 1 base, there was a span of 15 bases. The chain's CDR3 is CASSLHVGGKSNQPQHF. CDR3 nucleotides: TGTGCCAGCAGCTTACACGTAGGGGGTAAAAGCAATCAGCCCCAGCATTTT.

The chain recombines TRBV12-3 or TRBV12-4 with TRBJ2-3; no reliable D call. The CDR3 loop spans 14 amino acids. V lost 0 bases to trimming and J lost 5 bases, with 9 bases between them. Here the CDR3 DNA reads TGTGCCAGCAGTTTAGCAGGATTTGGAGATACGCAGTATTTT. It specifies CASSLAGFGDTQYF.

The chain has TRBV28 and TRBJ2-3; TRBD2 matches 8 bases. Germline CDR1 and CDR2: MDHEN and SYDVKM. This CDR3 has 18 amino acids. V gave up 3 bases and J gave up 2 bases; unmatched junction bases: 13. CDR3 loop: CASSLMRPGGWVTDTQYF. Here the CDR3 DNA reads TGTGCCAGCAGTTTGATGCGGCCGGGGGGGTGGGTCACAGATACGCAGTATTTT.

The sample holds a few counts of this clonotype. This rearrangement joins TRBV7-2 to TRBJ2-3, with 8 nucleotides matching TRBD2. This CDR3 is 17 amino acids long. Germline CDR1 and CDR2: SGHTA and FQGNSA. Unmatched junction bases numbered 11, after V lost 1 base and J lost 5 bases. The DNA for the CDR3 is TGTGCCAGCAGCTTAGACCGATTAGCGGGACGGCGAGATACGCAGTATTTT. Its translation: CASSLDRLAGRRDTQYF. Together with reference TRBV7-2 and TRBJ2-3, the CDR3 gives the full variable domain: GAGVSQSPSNKVTEKGKDVELRCDPISGHTALYWYRQSLGQGLEFLIYFQGNSAPDKSGLPSDRFSAERTGGSVSTLTIQRTQQEDSAVYLCASSLDRLAGRRDTQYFGPGTRLTVL.

The DNA for the CDR3 is TGTGCCAGCAGCTTCCCCCAAGGAACCCAGTACTTC. It codes for CASSFPQGTQYF. This sequence joins TRBV7-8 and TRBJ2-4, with no clear D. Trimming pared 3 bases from V and 13 bases from J, leaving 13 bases between. CDR3 length equals 12 residues. Germline loops: CDR1 SGHVS, CDR2 FQNEAQ. Full variable domain (rest looked up from reference TRBV7-8 and TRBJ2-4): GAGVSQSPRYKVAKRGQDVALRCDPISGHVSLFWYQQALGQGPEFLTYFQNEAQLDKSGLPSDRFFAERPEGSVSTLKIQRTQQEDSAVYLCASSFPQGTQYFGAGTRLSVL.

V usage is TRBV4-1 and J usage is TRBJ2-5; 10 bases match TRBD2. Germline-derived CDR1 and CDR2 are MGHRA and YSYEKL. V shed 4 bases, J shed 11 bases, and the junction held 19 bases outside the gene matches. The CDR3 runs to 17 residues. CDR3 sequence (DNA): TGCGCCAGCAGCCCCGAAATAGGACTAGCGGCCTCCTACGCGCAGTACTTC. It yields the protein CASSPEIGLAASYAQYF.

The chain links TRBV5-6 to TRBJ2-1; TRBD2 matches 7 bases. The germline gives CDR1 SGHDT, CDR2 YYEEEE. Trimming removed 0 bases from V and 1 base from J; junction bases left unmatched: 10. The CDR3 spans 18 residues. For the CDR3, the DNA is TGTGCCAGCAGCTTGGAGCTAGCGGAGACTATATCCTACAATGAGCAGTTCTTC. It specifies CASSLELAETISYNEQFF.

This clonotype has a handful of counts. The chain couples TRBV29-1 to TRBJ2-7, with 7 bases that match TRBD1. The CDR3 is made up of 11 amino acids. CDR1 SQVTM and CDR2 ANQGSEA come from the germline V gene. Trimming removed 7 bases from V and 6 bases from J; junction bases left unmatched: 6. Written as DNA, the CDR3 is TGCAGCGGGTACAGGGGTTCCGAGCAGTACTTC. Protein product: CSGYRGSEQYF.